This T cell receptor beta chain is drawn from a study of T cell responses to AZD1222 COVID-19 vaccine. Whole-study context: Both about-4-week and about-12-week second-dose recipients were combined.

Generated by immunoSEQ multiplex PCR, the TCRdb table keeps only in-frame clones and is missing some. In the table there are approximately 110,000 clones, roughly nine tenths of which are singletons. Notes on the study in general: Two doses of AZD1222 preceded a rise in Spike-specific TCR breadth and depth.

Remarks on this clone: What it recognizes is unknown.

Sequenced here: peripheral blood, sampled on day 0 of AZD1222 vaccination. The TCR sequence derives from an adult in good health.

CDR3 bases: TGTGCCAGCTCACGAGCCCTGACGAAGAACACCGGGGAGCTGTTTTTT. Translated: CASSRALTKNTGELFF. The chain recombines TRBV18 with TRBJ2-2, with no clear D. Per germline, CDR1 KGHSH and CDR2 LQKENI. V dropped 4 bases and J dropped 1 base, with 13 bases sitting between them. The CDR3 is 16 residues long.